This T cell receptor (beta chain) was recorded in a study of control samples from healthy donors and cancer patients. The CDR3 covers 16 residues. The V and J ends lost 4 bases and 7 bases respectively, with 22 bases between them. CDR1 is MDHEN, CDR2 SYDVKM, per germline. Assay used: immunoSEQ multiplex PCR; TCRdb lists only in-frame clones, some missing. The repertoire has around 230,000 clones, just under 95% of them found once; the top ten carry more than 1.3%. The chain links TRBV28 to TRBJ1-2, with D unresolved. Sequenced: blood. The clonotype originates from a man in his fifties in good health. CDR3 residues: CASSSADPDGIGGYTF. The CDR3 bases are TGTGCCAGCAGTTCCGCGGACCCTGATGGAATAGGTGGCTACACCTTC.